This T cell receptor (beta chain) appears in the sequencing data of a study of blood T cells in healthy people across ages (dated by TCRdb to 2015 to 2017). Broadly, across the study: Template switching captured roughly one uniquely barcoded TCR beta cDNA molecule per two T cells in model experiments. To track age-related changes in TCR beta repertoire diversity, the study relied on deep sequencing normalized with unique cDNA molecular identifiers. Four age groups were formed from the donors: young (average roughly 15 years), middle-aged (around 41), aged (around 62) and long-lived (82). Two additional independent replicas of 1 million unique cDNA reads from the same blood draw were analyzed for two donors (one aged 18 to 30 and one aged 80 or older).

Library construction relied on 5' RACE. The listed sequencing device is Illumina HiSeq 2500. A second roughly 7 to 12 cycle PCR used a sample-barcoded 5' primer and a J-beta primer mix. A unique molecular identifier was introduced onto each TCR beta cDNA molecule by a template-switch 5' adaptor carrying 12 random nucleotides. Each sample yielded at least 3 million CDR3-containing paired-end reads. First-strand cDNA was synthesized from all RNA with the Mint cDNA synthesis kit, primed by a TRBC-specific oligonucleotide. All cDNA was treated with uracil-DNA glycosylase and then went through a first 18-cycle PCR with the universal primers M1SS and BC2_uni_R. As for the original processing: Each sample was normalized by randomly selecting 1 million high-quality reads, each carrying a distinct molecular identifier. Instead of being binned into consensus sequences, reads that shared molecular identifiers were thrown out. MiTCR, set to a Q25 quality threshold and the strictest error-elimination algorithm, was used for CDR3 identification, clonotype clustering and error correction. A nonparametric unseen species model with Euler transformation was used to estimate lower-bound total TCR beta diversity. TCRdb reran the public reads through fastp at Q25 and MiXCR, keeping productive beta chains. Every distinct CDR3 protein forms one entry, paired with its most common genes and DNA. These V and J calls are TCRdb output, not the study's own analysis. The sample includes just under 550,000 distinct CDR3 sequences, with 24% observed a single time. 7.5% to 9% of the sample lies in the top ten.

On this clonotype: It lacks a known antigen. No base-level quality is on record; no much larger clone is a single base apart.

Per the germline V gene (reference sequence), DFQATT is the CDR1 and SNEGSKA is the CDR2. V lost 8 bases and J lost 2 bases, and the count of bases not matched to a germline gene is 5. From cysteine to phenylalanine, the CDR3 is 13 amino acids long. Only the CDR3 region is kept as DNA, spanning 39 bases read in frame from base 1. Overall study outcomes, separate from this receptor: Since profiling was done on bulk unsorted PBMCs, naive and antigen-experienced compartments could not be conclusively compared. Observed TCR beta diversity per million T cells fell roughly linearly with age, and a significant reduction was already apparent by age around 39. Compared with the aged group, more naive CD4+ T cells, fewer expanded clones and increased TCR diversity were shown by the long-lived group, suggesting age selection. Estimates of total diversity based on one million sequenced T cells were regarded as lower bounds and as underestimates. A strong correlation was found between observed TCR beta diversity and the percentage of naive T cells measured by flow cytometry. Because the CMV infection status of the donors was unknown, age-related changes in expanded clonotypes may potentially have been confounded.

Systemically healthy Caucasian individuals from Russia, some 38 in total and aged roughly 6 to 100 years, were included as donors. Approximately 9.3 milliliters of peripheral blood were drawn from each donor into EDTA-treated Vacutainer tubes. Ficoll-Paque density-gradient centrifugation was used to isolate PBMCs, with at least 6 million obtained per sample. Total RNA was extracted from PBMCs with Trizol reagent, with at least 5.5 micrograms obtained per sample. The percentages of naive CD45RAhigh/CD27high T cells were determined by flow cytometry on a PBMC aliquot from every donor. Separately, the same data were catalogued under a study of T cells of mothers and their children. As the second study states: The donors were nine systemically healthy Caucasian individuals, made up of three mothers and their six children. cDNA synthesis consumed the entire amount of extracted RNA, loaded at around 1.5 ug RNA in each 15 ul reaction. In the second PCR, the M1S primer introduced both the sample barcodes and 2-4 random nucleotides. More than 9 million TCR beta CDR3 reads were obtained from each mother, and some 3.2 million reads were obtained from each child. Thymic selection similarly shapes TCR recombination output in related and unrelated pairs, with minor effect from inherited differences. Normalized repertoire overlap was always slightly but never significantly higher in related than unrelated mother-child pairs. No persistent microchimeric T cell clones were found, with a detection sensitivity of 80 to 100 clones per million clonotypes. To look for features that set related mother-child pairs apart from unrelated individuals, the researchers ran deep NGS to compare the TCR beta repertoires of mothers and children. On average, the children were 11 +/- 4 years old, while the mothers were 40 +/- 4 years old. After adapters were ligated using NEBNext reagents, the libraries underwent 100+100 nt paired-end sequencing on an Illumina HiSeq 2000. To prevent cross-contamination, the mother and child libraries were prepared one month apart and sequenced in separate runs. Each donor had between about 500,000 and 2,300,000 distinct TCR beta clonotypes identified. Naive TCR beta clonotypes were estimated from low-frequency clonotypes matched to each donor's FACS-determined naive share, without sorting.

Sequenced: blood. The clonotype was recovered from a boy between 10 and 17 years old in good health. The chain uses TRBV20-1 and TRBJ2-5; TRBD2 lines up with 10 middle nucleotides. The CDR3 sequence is CSPAGGVQETQYF. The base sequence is TGCAGTCCAGCGGGAGGGGTACAAGAGACCCAGTACTTC.